This T cell receptor beta chain is drawn from a study of OX40 agonist ivuxolimab in advanced cancers. Across the study: Hepatocellular carcinoma, melanoma, renal cell or head and neck cancer affected the dose-escalation patients.

There are 10 residues in the CDR3. V lost 6 bases, J lost 7 bases, and 4 bases lay in between. Germline values: CDR1 SGHVS, CDR2 FQNEAQ. Libraries were prepared by immunoSEQ multiplex PCR; TCRdb keeps only in-frame clonotypes and omits some of them. The repertoire includes about 73,000 clones, over 75% of them detected once, and 0.5% to 0.55% sits in the top ten. Blood draws occurred at baseline, cycle 4 day 1, and cycle 7 day 1. The origin of this receptor is an adult with an advanced solid tumor such as melanoma, head and neck, liver or kidney cancer. The chain uses TRBV7-8 and TRBJ2-1; no definite D call. Sequenced here: CD4+ or CD8+ T cells sorted from blood, sampled in a trial of the OX40 agonist ivuxolimab. Written as DNA, the CDR3 is TGTGCCAGCAGTTCAAATGAGCAGTTCTTC. Translation gives CASSSNEQFF.